Below, one TCR beta chain is given with its context. This sample stems from a study of Ad26.COV2.S vaccination and SARS-CoV-2 variants. CDR3 length: 14 residues. Germline values: CDR1 MNHEY, CDR2 SVGAGI. V lost 2 bases, J lost 5 bases, and 10 bases lay in between. Repertoires were generated with immunoSEQ multiplex PCR, while TCRdb's copy carries only in-frame clones and drops some. The table lists hundreds of thousands of clones, around 89% of them singletons. Treatment specified: around 19 received Ad26.COV2.S at low or high dose, single or two shots; roughly five received placebo; per-sample allocation not given. The study sampled participants on day 63 after the first vaccine or placebo injection.

The chain couples TRBV6-5 to TRBJ2-1; D is possibly TRBD1 (5 bases). This TCR derives from a person aged 18-60 years who received the Ad26.COV2.S COVID-19 vaccine or a placebo. Sequences were derived from peripheral blood, sampled in a trial of Ad26.COV2.S vaccine versus placebo. CDR3 in DNA: TGTGCCAGCAGTTACGACAGACTGAACAATGAGCAGTTCTTC. Residues: CASSYDRLNNEQFF.